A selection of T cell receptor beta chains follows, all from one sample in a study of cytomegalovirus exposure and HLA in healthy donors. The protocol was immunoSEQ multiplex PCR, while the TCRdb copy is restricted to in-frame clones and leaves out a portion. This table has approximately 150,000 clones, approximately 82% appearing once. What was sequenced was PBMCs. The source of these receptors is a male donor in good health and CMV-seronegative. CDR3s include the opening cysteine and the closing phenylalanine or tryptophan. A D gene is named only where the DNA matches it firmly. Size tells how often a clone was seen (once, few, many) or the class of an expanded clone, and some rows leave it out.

CDR3 protein: CASASKRTGGLFF; CDR3 DNA: TGTGCCAGCGCCTCCAAACGCACCGGGGGGCTGTTTTTT; clone size: .; D gene: .; V gene: TRBV2; J gene: TRBJ2-2
CDR3 protein: CASRRLAGSTDTQYF; CDR3 DNA: TGTGCCAGCAGGCGGCTAGCGGGAAGCACAGATACGCAGTATTTT; clone size: few; D gene: TRBD2; V gene: TRBV6-5; J gene: TRBJ2-3
CDR3 protein: CASSRTGGLYEQYF; CDR3 DNA: TGTGCCTCTTCTCGGACAGGGGGCTTATACGAGCAGTACTTC; clone size: few; D gene: TRBD1; V gene: TRBV5-4; J gene: TRBJ2-7
CDR3 protein: CASKGEETQYF; CDR3 DNA: TGTGCCAGCAAGGGGGAAGAGACCCAGTACTTC; clone size: .; D gene: .; V gene: TRBV2; J gene: TRBJ2-5
CDR3 protein: CASGQDSVNTEAFF; CDR3 DNA: TGTGCCAGCGGTCAGGACAGCGTGAACACTGAAGCTTTCTTT; clone size: .; D gene: .; V gene: TRBV5-4; J gene: TRBJ1-1
CDR3 protein: CASTPGWRGNTGELFF; CDR3 DNA: TGTGCCAGCACCCCTGGGTGGCGCGGGAACACCGGGGAGCTGTTTTTT; clone size: .; D gene: .; V gene: TRBV2; J gene: TRBJ2-2
CDR3 protein: CASNSRTANTEAFF; CDR3 DNA: TGTGCCAGCAACTCCCGGACAGCGAACACTGAAGCTTTCTTT; clone size: .; D gene: .; V gene: TRBV6-1; J gene: TRBJ1-1
CDR3 protein: CASSLATQPQHF; CDR3 DNA: TGTGCCAGCAGCTTAGCAACACAGCCCCAGCATTTT; clone size: .; D gene: .; V gene: TRBV7-2; J gene: TRBJ1-5
CDR3 protein: CASSLAPTASYEQYF; CDR3 DNA: TGTGCCAGCAGCTTGGCCCCGACAGCCTCCTACGAGCAGTACTTC; clone size: .; D gene: .; V gene: TRBV5-6; J gene: TRBJ2-7
CDR3 protein: CASSDSSTGELFF; CDR3 DNA: TGTGCCAGCAGTGACTCGAGCACGGGGGAGCTGTTTTTT; clone size: .; D gene: .; V gene: TRBV6-4; J gene: TRBJ2-2
CDR3 protein: CASSDGGQGNYGYTF; CDR3 DNA: TGTGCCAGCAGTGACGGGGGTCAGGGAAACTATGGCTACACCTTC; clone size: .; D gene: .; V gene: TRBV2; J gene: TRBJ1-2
CDR3 protein: CASSLPAGTGGPSSGNTIYF; CDR3 DNA: TGTGCCAGCAGCTTACCAGCCGGGACAGGGGGTCCCAGCTCTGGAAACACCATATATTTT; clone size: once; D gene: TRBD1; V gene: TRBV7-8; J gene: TRBJ1-3
CDR3 protein: CASSYSIFGGEQYF; CDR3 DNA: TGTGCCAGCAGTTACTCGATTTTCGGCGGCGAGCAGTACTTC; clone size: .; D gene: .; V gene: TRBV6-5; J gene: TRBJ2-7
CDR3 protein: CASSASGRLDEQFF; CDR3 DNA: TGTGCCAGCAGCGCCAGCGGGAGATTAGATGAGCAGTTCTTC; clone size: .; D gene: TRBD2; V gene: TRBV9; J gene: TRBJ2-1
CDR3 protein: CAWSVGGVRDGYTF; CDR3 DNA: TGTGCCTGGAGTGTAGGAGGGGTTCGGGATGGCTACACCTTC; clone size: once; D gene: .; V gene: TRBV30; J gene: TRBJ1-2
CDR3 protein: CASRDHGLAGDTQYF; CDR3 DNA: TGTGCCAGCAGAGACCACGGTCTAGCGGGGGATACCCAGTACTTC; clone size: .; D gene: TRBD2; V gene: TRBV2; J gene: TRBJ2-5
CDR3 protein: CASSYAGGRTYNEQFF; CDR3 DNA: TGTGCCAGCAGTTACGCGGGGGGGCGAACCTACAATGAGCAGTTCTTC; clone size: .; D gene: TRBD2; V gene: TRBV6-5; J gene: TRBJ2-1
CDR3 protein: CASSLGGQDRQAFF; CDR3 DNA: TGCGCCAGCAGCTTAGGGGGACAGGATCGGCAAGCTTTCTTT; clone size: few; D gene: TRBD1; V gene: TRBV5-1; J gene: TRBJ1-1
CDR3 protein: CASSDRGKTSGSFHEQYF; CDR3 DNA: TGTGCCAGCAGTGACAGGGGAAAGACTAGCGGGAGTTTCCACGAGCAGTACTTC; clone size: .; D gene: TRBD2; V gene: TRBV6-4; J gene: TRBJ2-7
CDR3 protein: CASSPDYLSTDTQYF; CDR3 DNA: TGTGCCAGCAGCCCGGACTACCTCAGCACAGATACGCAGTATTTT; clone size: .; D gene: .; V gene: TRBV7-2; J gene: TRBJ2-3
CDR3 protein: CASILSPPRNSPLHF; CDR3 DNA: TGTGCCAGCATTCTCTCCCCCCCTCGGAATTCACCCCTCCACTTT; clone size: few; D gene: .; V gene: TRBV6-1; J gene: TRBJ1-6
CDR3 protein: CASSHRTGGRGNSPLHF; CDR3 DNA: TGTGCCAGTAGTCATAGGACAGGGGGACGAGGTAATTCACCCCTCCACTTT; clone size: .; D gene: TRBD1; V gene: TRBV19; J gene: TRBJ1-6
CDR3 protein: CASSRGEGATDTQYF; CDR3 DNA: TGTGCCAGCAGCCGAGGTGAGGGGGCCACAGATACGCAGTATTTT; clone size: few; D gene: TRBD1; V gene: TRBV6-4; J gene: TRBJ2-3
CDR3 protein: CASSYGRGVETQYF; CDR3 DNA: TGTGCCAGCAGTTACGGGCGGGGGGTGGAGACCCAGTACTTC; clone size: .; D gene: TRBD2; V gene: TRBV6-5; J gene: TRBJ2-5
CDR3 protein: CAWSGGGGDIQYF; CDR3 DNA: TGTGCCTGGAGTGGCGGAGGTGGGGACATTCAGTACTTC; clone size: .; D gene: .; V gene: TRBV30; J gene: TRBJ2-4
CDR3 protein: CASSPWGGSEQYF; CDR3 DNA: TGTGCCAGCAGCCCGTGGGGGGGCTCCGAGCAGTACTTC; clone size: .; D gene: .; V gene: TRBV7-3; J gene: TRBJ2-7